The clone carrying this T cell receptor beta chain was observed many times. TCRdb re-derived calls from the RT-PCR reads in MiXCR, one entry per CDR3 protein. Altogether about 680,000 distinct CDR3 sequences are present, approximately 15% being singletons, with the ten largest covering 3.6%. The germline gives CDR1 MNHEY, CDR2 SVGAGI. Trimming took 6 bases from V and 8 from J, leaving 16 bases between them. The CDR3 is 13 residues long. This clonotype originated in a female donor in good health, serving as a healthy control. Sequencing input: memory CD4+ T cells from blood. This chain joins TRBV6-5 and TRBJ1-2; D not certain. The CDR3 region has the DNA TGTGCCAGCAGCCGGTCGACCTCCCGGGGCTACACCTTC. Its protein is CASSRSTSRGYTF.